This T cell receptor beta chain was retrieved from a study of beta chain features in type 1 diabetes. Study-wide results and caveats: In type 1 diabetes patients, VDJ junctions had fewer insertions; deletions at these junctions were more frequent.

This clone was recorded a few times. Its antigen is undetermined. cDNA synthesis used the whole RNA isolate, giving expressed TCRB sequences. The data were produced by immunoSEQ multiplex PCR, yet TCRdb's version contains in-frame clones alone and is incomplete. Here the sample spans some 400,000 clones, more than 12% being singletons. Germline values: CDR1 SQVTM, CDR2 ANQGSEA. There are 16 residues in the CDR3. Trimming pared 7 bases from V and 5 bases from J, leaving 26 bases between. The sequence derives from a young woman in good health. The chain employs TRBV29-1 and TRBJ1-1; D unresolved. Sequencing was performed on naive CD4+ T cells from blood. Here the CDR3 DNA reads TGCAGCGCCCGAGGGAGGGTTGGCGGGCAACGAACTGAAGCTTTCTTT. Encoded protein: CSARGRVGGQRTEAFF.